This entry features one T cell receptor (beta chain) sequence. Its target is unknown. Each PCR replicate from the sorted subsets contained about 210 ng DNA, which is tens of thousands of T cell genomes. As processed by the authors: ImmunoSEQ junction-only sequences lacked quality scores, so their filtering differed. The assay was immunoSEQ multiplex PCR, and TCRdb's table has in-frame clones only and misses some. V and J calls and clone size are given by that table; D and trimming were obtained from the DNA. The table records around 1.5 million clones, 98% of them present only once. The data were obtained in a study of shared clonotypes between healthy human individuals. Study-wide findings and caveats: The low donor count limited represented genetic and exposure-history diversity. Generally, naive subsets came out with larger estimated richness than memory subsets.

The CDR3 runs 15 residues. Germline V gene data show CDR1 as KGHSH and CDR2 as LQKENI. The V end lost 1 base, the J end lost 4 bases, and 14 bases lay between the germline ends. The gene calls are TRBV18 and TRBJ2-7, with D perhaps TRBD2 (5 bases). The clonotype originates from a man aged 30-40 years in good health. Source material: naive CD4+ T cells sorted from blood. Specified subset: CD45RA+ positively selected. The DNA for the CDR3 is TGTGCCAGCTCACCACGAGGGAATTCGCCATACGAGCAGTACTTC. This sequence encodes CASSPRGNSPYEQYF.